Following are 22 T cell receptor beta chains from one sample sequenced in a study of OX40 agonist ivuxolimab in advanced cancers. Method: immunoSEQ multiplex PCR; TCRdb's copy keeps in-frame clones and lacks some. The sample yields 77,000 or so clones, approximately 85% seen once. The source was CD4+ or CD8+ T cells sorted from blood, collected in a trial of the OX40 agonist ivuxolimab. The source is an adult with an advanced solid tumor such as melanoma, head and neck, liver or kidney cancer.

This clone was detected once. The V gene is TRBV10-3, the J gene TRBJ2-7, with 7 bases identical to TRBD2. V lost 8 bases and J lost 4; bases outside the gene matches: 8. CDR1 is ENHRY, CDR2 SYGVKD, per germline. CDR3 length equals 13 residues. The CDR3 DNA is TGTGCCATCGGGGGGGGGAAAGGGTACGAGCAGTACTTC. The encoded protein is CAIGGGKGYEQYF.

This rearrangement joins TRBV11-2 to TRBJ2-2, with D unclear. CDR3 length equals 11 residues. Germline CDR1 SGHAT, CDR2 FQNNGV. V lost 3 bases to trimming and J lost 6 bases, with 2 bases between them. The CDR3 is CASSFPGELFF. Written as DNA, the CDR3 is TGTGCCAGCAGCTTCCCCGGGGAGCTGTTTTTT.

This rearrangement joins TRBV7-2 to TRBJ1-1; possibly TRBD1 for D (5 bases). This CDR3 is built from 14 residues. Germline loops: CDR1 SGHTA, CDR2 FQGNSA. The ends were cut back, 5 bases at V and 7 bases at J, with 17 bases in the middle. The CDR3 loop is CASSTQVASDEAFF. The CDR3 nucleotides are TGTGCCAGCAGCACACAGGTGGCAAGTGATGAAGCTTTCTTT.

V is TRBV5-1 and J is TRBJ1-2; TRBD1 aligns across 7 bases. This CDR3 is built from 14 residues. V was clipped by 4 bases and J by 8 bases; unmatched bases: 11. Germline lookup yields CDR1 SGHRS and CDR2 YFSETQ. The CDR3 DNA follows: TGCGCCAGCAGCCCTATCATGGGACAGACCGGCTACACCTTC. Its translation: CASSPIMGQTGYTF.

CDR3 coding DNA: TGTGCCTGGAGCTGGGGGGAGGGGGAGACCCAGTACTTC. Translated: CAWSWGEGETQYF. The V gene is TRBV30, the J gene TRBJ2-5; 7 bases line up with TRBD2. This CDR3 is built from 13 residues. After removal of 3 bases from V and 5 bases from J, the junction contained 6 bases not matched to a gene. From germline, CDR1 is GTSNPN and CDR2 SVGIG (reference sequence). The entire variable domain, with the rest obtained from reference TRBV30 and TRBJ2-5, is as follows: SQTIHQWPATLVQPVGSPLSLECTVEGTSNPNLYWYRQAAGRGLQLLFYSVGIGQISSEVPQNLSASRPQDRQFILSSKKLLLSDSGFYLCAWSWGEGETQYFGPGTRLLVL.

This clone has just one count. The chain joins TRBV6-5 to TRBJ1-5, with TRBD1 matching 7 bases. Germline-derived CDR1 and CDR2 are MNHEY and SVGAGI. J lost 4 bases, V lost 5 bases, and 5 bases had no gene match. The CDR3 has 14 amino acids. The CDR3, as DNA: TGTGCCAGCAGTACTTCACAGGGGAATCAGCCCCAGCATTTT. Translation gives CASSTSQGNQPQHF.

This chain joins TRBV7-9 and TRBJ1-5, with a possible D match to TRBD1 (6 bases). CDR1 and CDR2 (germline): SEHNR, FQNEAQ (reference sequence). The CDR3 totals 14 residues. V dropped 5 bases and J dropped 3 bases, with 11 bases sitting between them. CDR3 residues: CASSKGQPNQPQHF. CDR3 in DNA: TGTGCCAGCAGCAAAGGACAGCCCAATCAGCCCCAGCATTTT.

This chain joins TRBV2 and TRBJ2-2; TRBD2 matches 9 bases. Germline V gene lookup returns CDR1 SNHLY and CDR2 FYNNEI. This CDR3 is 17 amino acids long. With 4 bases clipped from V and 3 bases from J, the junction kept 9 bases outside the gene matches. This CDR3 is CASSATRAGGYTGELFF. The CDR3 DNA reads TGTGCCAGCAGTGCCACTAGAGCGGGAGGTTACACCGGGGAGCTGTTTTTT.

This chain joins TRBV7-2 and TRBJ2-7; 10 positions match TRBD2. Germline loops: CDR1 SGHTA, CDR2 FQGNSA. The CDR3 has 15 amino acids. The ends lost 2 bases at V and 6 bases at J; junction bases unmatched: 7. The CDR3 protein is CASSLQPSGGTEQYF. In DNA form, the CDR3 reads TGTGCCAGCAGCTTACAGCCTAGCGGGGGCACCGAGCAGTACTTC.

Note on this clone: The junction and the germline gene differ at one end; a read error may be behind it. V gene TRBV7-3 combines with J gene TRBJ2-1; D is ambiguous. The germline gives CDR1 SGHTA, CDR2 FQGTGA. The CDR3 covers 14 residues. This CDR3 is CASSLTGSYNEQFF. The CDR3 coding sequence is TGTGCCAGCAGCCTAACCGGATCGTACAATGAGCAGTTCTTC.

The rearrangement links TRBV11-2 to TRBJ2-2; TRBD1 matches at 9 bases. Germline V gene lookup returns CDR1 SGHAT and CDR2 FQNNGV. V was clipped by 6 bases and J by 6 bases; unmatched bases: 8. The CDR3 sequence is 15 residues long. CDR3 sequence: CASRQTGGKAGELFF. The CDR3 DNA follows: TGTGCCAGCAGGCAAACAGGGGGCAAGGCCGGGGAGCTGTTTTTT.

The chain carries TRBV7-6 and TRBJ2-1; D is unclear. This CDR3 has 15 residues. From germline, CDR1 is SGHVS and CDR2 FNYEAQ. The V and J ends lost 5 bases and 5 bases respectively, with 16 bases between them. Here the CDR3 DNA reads TGTGCCAGCAGCCGAGGACCCTCTAGTAACAATGAGCAGTTCTTC. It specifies CASSRGPSSNNEQFF.

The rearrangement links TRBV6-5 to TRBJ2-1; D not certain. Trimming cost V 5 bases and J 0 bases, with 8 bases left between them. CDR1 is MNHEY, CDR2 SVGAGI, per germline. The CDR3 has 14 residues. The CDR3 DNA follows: TGTGCCAGCAGTCGACGGAGCTCCTACAATGAGCAGTTCTTC. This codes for CASSRRSSYNEQFF.

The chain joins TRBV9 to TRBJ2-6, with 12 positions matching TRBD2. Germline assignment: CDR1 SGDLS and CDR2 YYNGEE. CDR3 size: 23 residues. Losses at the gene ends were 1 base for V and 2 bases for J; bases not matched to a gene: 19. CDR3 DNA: TGTGCCAGCAGCGTAAGAGCTAGCGGGAGGGCTAGCGGGAGGGACCCTGGGGCCAACGTCCTGACTTTC. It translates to CASSVRASGRASGRDPGANVLTF.

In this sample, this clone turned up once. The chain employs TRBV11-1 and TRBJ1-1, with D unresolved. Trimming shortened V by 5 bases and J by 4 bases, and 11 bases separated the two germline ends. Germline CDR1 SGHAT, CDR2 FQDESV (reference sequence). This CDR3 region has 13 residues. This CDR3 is CASSLRRFTEAFF. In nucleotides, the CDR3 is TGTGCCAGCAGCCTTCGGCGTTTCACTGAAGCTTTCTTT.

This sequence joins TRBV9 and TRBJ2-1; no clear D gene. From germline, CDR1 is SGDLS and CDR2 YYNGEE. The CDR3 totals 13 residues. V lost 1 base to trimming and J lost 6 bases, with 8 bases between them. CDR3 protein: CASSVTVFNEQFF. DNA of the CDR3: TGTGCCAGCAGCGTAACAGTGTTCAATGAGCAGTTCTTC.

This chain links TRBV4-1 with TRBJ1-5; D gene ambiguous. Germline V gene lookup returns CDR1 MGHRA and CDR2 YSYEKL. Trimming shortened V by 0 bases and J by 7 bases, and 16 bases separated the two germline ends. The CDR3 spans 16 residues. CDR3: CASSQDPGGSLQPQHF. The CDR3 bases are TGCGCCAGCAGCCAAGATCCGGGAGGGTCACTCCAGCCCCAGCATTTT.

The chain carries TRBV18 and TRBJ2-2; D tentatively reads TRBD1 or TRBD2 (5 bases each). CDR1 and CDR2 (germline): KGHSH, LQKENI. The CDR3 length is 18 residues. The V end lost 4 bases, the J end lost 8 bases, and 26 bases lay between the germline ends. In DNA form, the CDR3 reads TGTGCCAGCTCACGTCCTTCGGGGACCTATACCCCAGCGGGGGAGCTGTTTTTT. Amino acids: CASSRPSGTYTPAGELFF.

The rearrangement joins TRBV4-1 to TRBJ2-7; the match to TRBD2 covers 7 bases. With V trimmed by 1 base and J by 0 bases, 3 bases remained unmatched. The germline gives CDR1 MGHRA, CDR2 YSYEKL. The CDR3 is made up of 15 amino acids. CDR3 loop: CASSQAGGYSYEQYF. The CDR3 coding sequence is TGCGCCAGCAGCCAAGCCGGGGGGTACTCCTACGAGCAGTACTTC.

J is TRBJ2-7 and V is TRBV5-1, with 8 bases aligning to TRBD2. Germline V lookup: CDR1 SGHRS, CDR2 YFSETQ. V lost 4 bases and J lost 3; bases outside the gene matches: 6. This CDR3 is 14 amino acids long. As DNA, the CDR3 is TGCGCCAGCAGCCGGGGACTAGGGGTCTACGAGCAGTACTTC. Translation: CASSRGLGVYEQYF.

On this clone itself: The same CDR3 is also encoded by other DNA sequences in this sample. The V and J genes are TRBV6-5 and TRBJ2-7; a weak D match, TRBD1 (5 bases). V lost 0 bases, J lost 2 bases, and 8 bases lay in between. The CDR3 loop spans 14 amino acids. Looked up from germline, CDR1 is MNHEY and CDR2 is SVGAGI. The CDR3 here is CASSYSRGPYEQYF. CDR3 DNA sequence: TGTGCCAGCAGTTACTCTAGGGGCCCCTACGAGCAGTACTTC.

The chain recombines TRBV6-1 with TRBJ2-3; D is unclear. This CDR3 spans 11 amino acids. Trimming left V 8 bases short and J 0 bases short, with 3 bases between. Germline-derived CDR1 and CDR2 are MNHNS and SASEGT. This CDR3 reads CASASTDTQYF. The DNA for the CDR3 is TGTGCCAGCGCTAGCACAGATACGCAGTATTTT.